This TCR beta chain originates from a study of Ad26.COV2.S vaccination and SARS-CoV-2 variants. Study as a whole: The vaccine Ad26.COV2.S was put into the muscle once, or twice with 56 days between.

This CDR3 has 15 residues. V lost 1 base and J 0 bases, leaving 9 bases between the germline ends. Germline CDR1 reads KGHSH; CDR2 reads LQKENI. Concerning this clone: The antigen is undetermined.

Study results and limitations: Participants given vaccine showed non-spike TCR breadth similar to that of placebo recipients. Substantial response breadth was reportedly seen for spike-specific CD8+ and CD4+ T cells after vaccination.

This sample's treatment: around 19 received Ad26.COV2.S at low or high dose, single or two shots; about 5 received placebo; per-sample allocation not given. After the first vaccine or placebo injection, samples were drawn on day 63. Only in-frame clones appear in the TCRdb table, and some are missing; sequencing was by immunoSEQ multiplex PCR. The sample shows about 680,000 clones, around 89% of them seen only once. This chain links TRBV18 with TRBJ2-5; D might be TRBD2 (5 bases). The sample consisted of peripheral blood, taken in a trial of Ad26.COV2.S vaccine versus placebo. This TCR derives from a person between 18 and 59 years old who received the Ad26.COV2.S COVID-19 vaccine or a placebo. The CDR3 here is CASSPRRANQETQYF. The CDR3 DNA reads TGTGCCAGCTCACCACGGCGGGCGAACCAAGAGACCCAGTACTTC.